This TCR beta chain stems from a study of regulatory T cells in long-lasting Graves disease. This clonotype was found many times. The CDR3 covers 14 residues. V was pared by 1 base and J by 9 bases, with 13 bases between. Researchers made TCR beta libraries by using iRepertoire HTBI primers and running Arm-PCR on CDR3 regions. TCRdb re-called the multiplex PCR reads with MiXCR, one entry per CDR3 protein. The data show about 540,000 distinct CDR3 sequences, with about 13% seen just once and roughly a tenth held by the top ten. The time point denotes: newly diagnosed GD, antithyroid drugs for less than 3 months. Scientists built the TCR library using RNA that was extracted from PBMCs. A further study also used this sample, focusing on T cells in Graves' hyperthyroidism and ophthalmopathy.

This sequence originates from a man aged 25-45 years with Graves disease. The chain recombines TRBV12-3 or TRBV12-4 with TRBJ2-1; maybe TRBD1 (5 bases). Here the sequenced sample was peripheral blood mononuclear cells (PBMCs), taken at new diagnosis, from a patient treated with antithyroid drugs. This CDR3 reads CASSLGLQGGEQFF. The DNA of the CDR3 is TGTGCCAGCAGTTTAGGGCTCCAGGGCGGTGAGCAGTTCTTC.